The rows below give T cell receptor beta chains drawn from one sample of a study of graft-versus-host responses after intestinal transplantation. Produced via immunoSEQ multiplex PCR; TCRdb's table is partial and in-frame only. The sample carries fewer than 20,000 clones, approximately 40% recorded once. The starting material was alloreactive CD4+ T cells from a mixed lymphocyte reaction culture, obtained before intestinal transplant. The receptor source for this set is a human patient who received an intestinal transplant. Both conserved end residues are part of each CDR3. Fields, in order: clone size, J gene, D gene, V gene, CDR3 protein, CDR3 DNA. A D gene is named only where the DNA matches it firmly. Some rows mark clone size as missing; the rest say once, few, many or name a class of expanded clone.

clone size: NA
J gene: TRBJ2-3
D gene: NA
V gene: TRBV15
CDR3 protein: CATSRDLGSSTDTQYF
CDR3 DNA: TGTGCCACCAGCAGAGATTTGGGATCTAGCACAGATACGCAGTATTTT

clone size: NA
J gene: TRBJ2-1
D gene: TRBD2
V gene: TRBV7-2
CDR3 protein: CASSPLAGGPEQFF
CDR3 DNA: TGTGCCAGCAGCCCGCTTGCGGGGGGGCCTGAGCAGTTCTTC

clone size: NA
J gene: TRBJ2-1
D gene: NA
V gene: TRBV29-1
CDR3 protein: CSVDEQFF
CDR3 DNA: TGCAGCGTCGATGAGCAGTTCTTC

clone size: once
J gene: TRBJ1-2
D gene: NA
V gene: TRBV6-1
CDR3 protein: CASSEITGTNGYTF
CDR3 DNA: TGTGCCAGCAGTGAAATCACAGGGACGAATGGCTACACCTTC

clone size: few
J gene: TRBJ2-1
D gene: TRBD2
V gene: TRBV7-9
CDR3 protein: CASSLDGRAGGSYNEQFF
CDR3 DNA: TGTGCCAGCAGCTTAGATGGGCGAGCGGGGGGCTCCTACAATGAGCAGTTCTTC

clone size: NA
J gene: TRBJ2-1
D gene: NA
V gene: TRBV11-2
CDR3 protein: CASSLVLGGVYNEQFF
CDR3 DNA: TGTGCCAGCAGCTTAGTCCTCGGGGGCGTCTACAATGAGCAGTTCTTC

clone size: few
J gene: TRBJ1-2
D gene: NA
V gene: TRBV30
CDR3 protein: CAWFPRGVYHTYHGYTF
CDR3 DNA: TGTGCCTGGTTCCCTCGTGGTGTGTACCACACGTACCATGGCTACACCTTC

clone size: NA
J gene: TRBJ2-5
D gene: NA
V gene: TRBV10-3
CDR3 protein: CAISESRGRAQETQYF
CDR3 DNA: TGTGCCATCAGTGAGTCGAGGGGCAGGGCCCAAGAGACCCAGTACTTC

clone size: NA
J gene: TRBJ2-3
D gene: NA
V gene: TRBV2
CDR3 protein: CASSVGGMDPPTQYF
CDR3 DNA: TGTGCCAGCAGTGTCGGCGGGATGGATCCTCCAACGCAGTATTTT

clone size: NA
J gene: TRBJ1-5
D gene: TRBD1
V gene: TRBV19
CDR3 protein: CASSVTGGGPQHF
CDR3 DNA: TGTGCCAGTAGCGTTACAGGGGGAGGGCCCCAGCATTTT

clone size: few
J gene: TRBJ2-2
D gene: NA
V gene: TRBV7-9
CDR3 protein: CASSTGELFF
CDR3 DNA: TGTGCCAGCAGCACCGGGGAGCTGTTTTTT

clone size: few
J gene: TRBJ1-3
D gene: TRBD1
V gene: TRBV5-1
CDR3 protein: CASSFLQGGGNTIYF
CDR3 DNA: TGCGCCAGCAGCTTCCTGCAAGGGGGCGGAAACACCATATATTTT

clone size: NA
J gene: TRBJ1-1
D gene: TRBD1
V gene: TRBV5-1
CDR3 protein: CASSHGQGDGAFF
CDR3 DNA: TGCGCCAGCAGTCATGGACAGGGGGACGGAGCTTTCTTT

clone size: NA
J gene: TRBJ1-2
D gene: NA
V gene: TRBV6-1
CDR3 protein: CASSEKRPTYGYTF
CDR3 DNA: TGTGCCAGCAGTGAAAAAAGGCCTACCTATGGCTACACCTTC

clone size: NA
J gene: TRBJ2-5
D gene: NA
V gene: TRBV2
CDR3 protein: CASRLQGGPGETQYF
CDR3 DNA: TGTGCCAGCAGGCTGCAGGGGGGGCCGGGGGAGACCCAGTACTTC

clone size: NA
J gene: TRBJ1-5
D gene: NA
V gene: TRBV19
CDR3 protein: CASSLSSNQPQHF
CDR3 DNA: TGTGCCAGTAGTCTCTCAAGCAATCAGCCCCAGCATTTT

clone size: few
J gene: TRBJ2-2
D gene: TRBD1
V gene: TRBV9
CDR3 protein: CASSVRDRGHTGELFF
CDR3 DNA: TGTGCCAGCAGCGTCCGGGACAGGGGACACACCGGGGAGCTGTTTTTT

clone size: NA
J gene: TRBJ2-1
D gene: TRBD1
V gene: TRBV18
CDR3 protein: CASSPRQGIYNEQFF
CDR3 DNA: TGTGCCAGCTCACCAAGACAGGGCATCTACAATGAGCAGTTCTTC

clone size: NA
J gene: TRBJ2-6
D gene: NA
V gene: TRBV6-1
CDR3 protein: CASSVLNSGANVLTF
CDR3 DNA: TGTGCCAGCAGTGTACTGAACTCTGGGGCCAACGTCCTGACTTTC

clone size: NA
J gene: TRBJ1-5
D gene: NA
V gene: TRBV30
CDR3 protein: CAWSTGGTRNQPQHF
CDR3 DNA: TGTGCCTGGAGCACCGGGGGGACACGCAATCAGCCCCAGCATTTT

clone size: NA
J gene: TRBJ1-1
D gene: TRBD1
V gene: TRBV5-1
CDR3 protein: CASSWGTGLKSEAFF
CDR3 DNA: TGCGCCAGCAGCTGGGGGACAGGGCTCAAGTCTGAAGCTTTCTTT

clone size: NA
J gene: TRBJ1-1
D gene: NA
V gene: TRBV6-6
CDR3 protein: CASSGRGAEAFF
CDR3 DNA: TGTGCCAGCAGCGGGAGGGGGGCAGAAGCTTTCTTT

clone size: NA
J gene: TRBJ1-2
D gene: NA
V gene: TRBV4-2
CDR3 protein: CASSQENRVGGYTF
CDR3 DNA: TGTGCCAGCAGCCAAGAAAACAGGGTTGGTGGCTACACCTTC

clone size: few
J gene: TRBJ2-7
D gene: NA
V gene: TRBV7-2
CDR3 protein: CASSRALAVSHEQYF
CDR3 DNA: TGTGCCAGCAGCCGGGCCCTGGCTGTCTCCCACGAGCAGTACTTC

clone size: NA
J gene: TRBJ2-2
D gene: TRBD1
V gene: TRBV5-1
CDR3 protein: CASSRDSQTNTGELFF
CDR3 DNA: TGCGCCAGCAGCCGGGACAGTCAGACGAACACCGGGGAGCTGTTTTTT

clone size: few
J gene: TRBJ2-1
D gene: TRBD2
V gene: TRBV5-3
CDR3 protein: CARSTPGLAGAYNEQFF
CDR3 DNA: TGTGCCAGAAGCACCCCGGGACTAGCGGGAGCCTACAATGAGCAGTTCTTC

clone size: few
J gene: TRBJ1-5
D gene: NA
V gene: TRBV5-4
CDR3 protein: CASSQGSGHVGPQHF
CDR3 DNA: TGTGCCAGCAGCCAAGGATCCGGGCATGTGGGGCCCCAGCATTTT